The TCR beta chain described here comes from a study of cytomegalovirus exposure and HLA in healthy donors. At the level of the study: The 120 or so validation repertoires were produced on the same platform as the 700 or so repertoires of the first cohort. This was reported in a later analysis.

Method: immunoSEQ multiplex PCR; TCRdb's copy keeps in-frame clones and lacks some. This table has about 300,000 clones, roughly 90% appearing once. The donors were members of the validation cohort, which comprised more than 90 subjects and was separate from the first cohort of around 700 subjects. This CDR3 spans 15 amino acids. J was trimmed by 4 bases and V by 6 bases; bases with no gene match: 11. From germline, CDR1 is MDHEN and CDR2 SYDVKM. The clonotype was recovered from a woman younger than 35 in good health and CMV-seronegative. The specimen was PBMCs. The rearrangement joins TRBV28 to TRBJ1-2; 7 nucleotides align to TRBD1. The CDR3 DNA sequence: TGTGCCAGCAGCCTCCCGGGACAGCAAAGCTATGGCTACACCTTC. This translates into CASSLPGQQSYGYTF.